A selection of T cell receptor beta chains follows, all from one sample in a study of blood T cells in healthy people across ages. TCRdb used MiXCR to reprocess the 5' RACE reads, holding one entry per CDR3 protein. This table holds over a million distinct CDR3 sequences, less than 50% found once. The sequencing input was blood. The receptor set was obtained from a woman aged 60-70 years in good health. Both conserved end residues are part of each CDR3.

V: TRBV5-1
J: TRBJ2-1
CDR3: CASSLAGGSGNEQFF

V: TRBV5-1
J: TRBJ2-5
CDR3: CASSRIPDRQETQYF

V: TRBV29-1
J: TRBJ1-1
CDR3: CSVDQGYTEAFF

V: TRBV4-3
J: TRBJ2-1
CDR3: CASSQEGGLAGRYNEQFF

V: TRBV13
J: TRBJ2-1
CDR3: CASSLTLAGRGLGVNEQFF

V: TRBV6-6
J: TRBJ1-1
CDR3: CASRRQPGQVTEAFF

V: TRBV20-1
J: TRBJ1-2
CDR3: CSARRGQKYGYTF

V: TRBV11-2
J: TRBJ2-5
CDR3: CASSSGVVGLQETQYF

V: TRBV6-5
J: TRBJ2-1
CDR3: CASSYSVAALGCEQFF

V: TRBV4-2
J: TRBJ1-2
CDR3: CASRALLARDRDYGYTF

V: TRBV12-3/TRBV12-4
J: TRBJ2-5
CDR3: CASSSKLAGGGNEQYF

V: TRBV7-8
J: TRBJ2-5
CDR3: CASSSPGLANEQYF

V: TRBV29-1
J: TRBJ2-5
CDR3: CSVFGLAGGNQETQYF

V: TRBV7-2
J: TRBJ2-5
CDR3: CASRIATGTGRETQYF

V: TRBV20-1
J: TRBJ2-7
CDR3: CSASTGTSGAFSYEQYF

V: TRBV20-1
J: -
CDR3: CSAPGTSGRVTEQFF

V: TRBV10-3
J: TRBJ2-7
CDR3: CAISERGLAGDEQYF